This T cell receptor (beta chain) derives from a study of blood T cell repertoires in COVID-19. Study context: COVID-19 samples collected from the United States, Italy and Spain covered acute and convalescent phases. T cells, B-cell-depleted T cells, or PBMCs supplied cDNA or gDNA.

Some clones are missing from TCRdb's copy, which holds only in-frame ones; the method was immunoSEQ multiplex PCR. The sample lists approximately 150,000 clones, about nine tenths occurring once. V lost 2 bases to trimming and J lost 7 bases; unmatched junction nucleotides: 3. Germline CDR1 and CDR2: SGHDT and YYEEEE. This CDR3 spans 13 amino acids. This TCR was recovered from a man between 50 and 59 years old who had recovered from COVID-19. The rearrangement joins TRBV5-6 to TRBJ1-3; TRBD1 matches at 7 bases. Sequenced input: peripheral blood. Written as DNA, the CDR3 is TGTGCCAGCAGCTTTCTACAGGGGAACACCATATATTTT. Protein sequence: CASSFLQGNTIYF.